This entry features one T cell receptor beta chain sequence. Its antigen is unknown. The data were obtained in a study of tumor-infiltrating lymphocytes in localized non-small cell lung cancer. Study-wide context: Tumor tissue and non-adjacent uninvolved lung came from each patient.

Study-level points and caveats: Not all patients were TCR sequenced, owing to tissue quantity. T-cell fraction did not differ between immunotypes IM1 and IM2.

Germline V gene lookup returns CDR1 SQVTM and CDR2 ANQGSEA. V gave up 6 bases and J gave up 0 bases, with 11 bases separating them. The CDR3 contains 13 residues. Some clones are missing from TCRdb's copy, which holds only in-frame ones; the method was immunoSEQ multiplex PCR. The repertoire consists of about 14,000 clones, with under 80% occurring once and the leading ten covering about 4%. The chain links TRBV29-1 to TRBJ1-1; no clear D gene. Sequences were obtained from lung tumor tissue. This clonotype originated in a human donor with non-small cell lung cancer. CDR3 sequence (DNA): TGCAGCGTGTATCCGGACCTGAACACTGAAGCTTTCTTT. Translation: CSVYPDLNTEAFF.